This entry describes one T cell receptor beta chain. Its antigen is not known. This entry is derived from a study of identical twins. TCRdb reprocessed the 5' RACE reads with MiXCR, giving one entry per CDR3 protein. This sample yields 430,000 or so distinct CDR3 sequences, of which 24% are seen a single time; 2.9% belongs to the top ten. V gave up 2 bases and J gave up 4 bases, with 12 bases separating them. This CDR3 is built from 15 residues. The germline V gene encodes CDR1 SEHNR and CDR2 FQNEAQ (reference sequence). Study results and limitations: Researchers reported weaker excess twin sharing in beta out-of-frame sequences. Fewer insertions characterized abundant cord blood beta clonotypes, whereas memory repertoires showed none.

This sample also belongs to another study, concerning T cells expressing NK-cell markers. That work states: Most of the eight sequenced donors were HCMV-seropositive; one was seronegative. A few donors' CD3+CD56-NKG2C+ cells were dominated by the same clonotypes.

Sequencing input: CD4+ T cells sorted from blood. The V and J genes are TRBV7-9 and TRBJ1-3, with D hard to call. The receptor comes from a woman under 30 in good health. CDR3 sequence: CASSLSAAEGNTIYF. For the CDR3, the DNA is TGTGCCAGCAGCTTATCAGCGGCAGAAGGAAACACCATATATTTT.